This T cell receptor (beta chain) was obtained from a study of blood T cells in healthy people across ages (dated by TCRdb to between 2014 and 2016). With regard to the full study: In model experiments, template switching captured about one uniquely barcoded TCR beta cDNA molecule for every two T cells. To track age-related changes in TCR beta repertoire diversity, the study relied on deep sequencing normalized with unique cDNA molecular identifiers. Donors were grouped into four age groups: young (average roughly 16 years), middle-aged (39), aged (around 60) and long-lived (about 82). To avoid experimental bias, donors of different ages were spread randomly across the sequencing lanes. The study analyzed two additional independent replicas of 1 million unique cDNA reads from the same blood draw for two donors, one aged 18 to 29 and one aged 80 or older. The full study reports these points: Bulk unsorted PBMC profiling prevented conclusive comparison of naive and antigen-experienced compartments. As age increased, observed TCR beta diversity per million T cells dropped in a roughly linear way, and a significant reduction was already evident by age 40. Because the CMV infection status of the donors was unknown, age-related changes in expanded clonotypes may potentially have been confounded. The long-lived group showed more naive CD4+ T cells, fewer expanded clones and increased TCR diversity than the aged group, suggesting age selection. The percentage of naive T cells measured by flow cytometry correlated strongly with observed TCR beta diversity. Estimates of total diversity based on one million sequenced T cells were considered lower bounds and underestimates.

A remark on this clonotype: Its cognate antigen has yet to be identified. One base away there is no much larger clone; base qualities are not given.

From cysteine to phenylalanine, the CDR3 is 13 amino acids long. The CDR3 DNA has 39 bases and is translated from base 1. CDR1 and CDR2 are drawn from the germline V gene (reference sequence): DFQATT, SNEGSKA. Compared with germline, V lacks 6 bases and J lacks 8 bases; bases without a gene match: 7. Donors were a few dozen systemically healthy Caucasian individuals from Russia aged about 6 to 100 years. Each donor gave approximately 9.3 milliliters of peripheral blood, collected into EDTA-treated Vacutainer tubes. PBMCs were isolated by Ficoll-Paque density-gradient centrifugation, with at least 6 million obtained per sample. Trizol reagent was used to extract total RNA from PBMCs, with at least 6 micrograms per sample. The percentages of naive CD45RAhigh/CD27high T cells were determined by flow cytometry on a PBMC aliquot from every donor. The library was obtained by 5' RACE. Data came from an Illumina HiSeq 2500. A second PCR of about 6 to 12 cycles was performed with a sample-barcoded 5' primer and a J-beta primer mix. Each TCR beta cDNA molecule received a unique molecular identifier from a template-switch 5' adaptor carrying 12 random nucleotides. Each sample yielded at least 2.5 million CDR3-containing paired-end reads. First-strand cDNA was synthesized from all RNA with the Mint cDNA synthesis kit, primed by a TRBC-specific oligonucleotide. Following uracil-DNA glycosylase treatment, all cDNA underwent a first 18-cycle PCR with the universal primers M1SS and BC2_uni_R. From the authors' description of their analysis: For normalization, 1 million high-quality reads were randomly selected from each sample, with every read carrying a distinct molecular identifier. Instead of being binned into consensus sequences, reads that shared molecular identifiers were thrown out. CDR3 identification, clonotype clustering and error correction used MiTCR with a Q25 quality threshold and the strictest error-elimination algorithm. A nonparametric unseen species model with Euler transformation was used to estimate lower-bound total TCR beta diversity. The public sequencing data were trimmed at Q25 with fastp and processed into clonotypes with MiXCR by TCRdb, which kept only in-frame beta chains. Each entry is one CDR3 protein sequence, shown with its most common DNA and genes. The V and J calls, along with clone size, are taken from TCRdb and not from the paper's own processing. Across this sample there are about 640,000 distinct CDR3 sequences, with about 53% seen only once. The ten most abundant clones make up 30% to 45% of the sample.

The clonotype comes from a man in his fifties or sixties in good health. The sample comprised blood. This receptor chain uses TRBV20-1 and TRBJ1-4; 9 bases in the middle match TRBD1. The CDR3 corresponds to CSARTGDGEKLFF. The DNA reads TGCAGTGCCAGGACAGGGGATGGGGAAAAACTGTTTTTT.